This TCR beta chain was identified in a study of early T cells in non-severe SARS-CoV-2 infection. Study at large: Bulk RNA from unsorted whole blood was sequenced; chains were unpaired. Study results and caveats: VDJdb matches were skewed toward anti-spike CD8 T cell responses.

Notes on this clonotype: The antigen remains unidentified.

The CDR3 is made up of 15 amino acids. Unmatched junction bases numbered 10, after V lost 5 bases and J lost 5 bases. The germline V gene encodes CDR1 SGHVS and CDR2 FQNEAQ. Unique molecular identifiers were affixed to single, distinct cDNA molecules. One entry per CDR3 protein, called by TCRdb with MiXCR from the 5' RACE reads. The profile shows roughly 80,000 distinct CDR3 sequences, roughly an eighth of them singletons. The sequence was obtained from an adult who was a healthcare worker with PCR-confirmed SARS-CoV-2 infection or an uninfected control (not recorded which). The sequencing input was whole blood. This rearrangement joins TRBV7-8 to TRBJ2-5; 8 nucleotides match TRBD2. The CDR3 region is CASSPRGAQGETQYF. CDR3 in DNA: TGTGCCAGCAGCCCGCGGGGGGCGCAGGGGGAGACCCAGTACTTC.